These 21 T cell receptor beta chains were sequenced from one sample in a study of blood T cell repertoires in COVID-19. Clones were sequenced by immunoSEQ multiplex PCR, and TCRdb holds only the in-frame ones, with some missing. Here the sample spans more than 100,000 clones, around 77% being singletons. The sequenced material came from peripheral blood. Source of these receptors: a man between 60 and 75 years old with active or convalescent COVID-19.

This clone was seen more than once but under ten times. The rearrangement links TRBV5-4 to TRBJ2-1; 7 bases agree with TRBD2. This CDR3 has 13 amino acids. The germline V gene encodes CDR1 SGHNT and CDR2 YYREEE (reference sequence). V gave up 4 bases and J gave up 10 bases; unmatched junction bases: 8. CDR3 sequence (DNA): TGTGCCAGCAGCGAGAGCGGGATGGGCGAGCAGTTCTTC. Protein product: CASSESGMGEQFF.

V is TRBV19 and J is TRBJ1-4; TRBD1 agrees at 7 bases. Losses at the gene ends were 3 bases for V and 2 bases for J; bases not matched to a gene: 6. The CDR3 is made up of 16 amino acids. CDR1 and CDR2 (germline): LNHDA, SQIVND (reference sequence). The CDR3 reads CASSIRRTGTNEKLFF. CDR3 DNA: TGTGCCAGTAGTATCCGAAGGACAGGTACTAATGAAAAACTGTTTTTT.

The rearrangement joins TRBV6-4 to TRBJ1-1; TRBD1 matches at 7 bases. The CDR3 spans 16 residues. Germline trimming cut 2 bases from V and 6 bases from J; bases unmatched to any gene: 12. Germline V CDR1 and CDR2: MRHNA, SNTAGT. Here the CDR3 reads CASSDTHTGVRAEAFF. Here the CDR3 DNA reads TGTGCCAGCAGTGACACGCATACAGGGGTACGGGCTGAAGCTTTCTTT.

V is TRBV3-1 (or the pseudogene TRBV3-2) and J is TRBJ2-7, with TRBD1 identical over 8 bases. The CDR3 has 15 residues. Germline lookup yields CDR1 LGHDT and CDR2 YNNKEL (reference sequence). The V gene end was trimmed by 2 bases and the J gene end by 1 base; junction bases not matched to a gene: 4. CDR3 protein: CASSQSQGASYEQYF. The CDR3 nucleotides read TGTGCCAGCAGCCAAAGCCAGGGGGCATCCTACGAGCAGTACTTC.

Ten or more counts support this clone. The V and J genes are TRBV28 and TRBJ2-7; 8 nucleotides align to TRBD1. V trimming: 6 bases; J trimming: 3 bases; junction bases outside the gene matches: 1. CDR3 size: 12 residues. CDR1 is MDHEN and CDR2 is SYDVKM in the germline V gene. DNA for the CDR3: TGTGCCAGCAGAGGACAGGGCTACGAGCAGTACTTC. Its translation: CASRGQGYEQYF.

There are a few counts of this clone. This sequence joins TRBV5-4 and TRBJ2-7; 8 bases match TRBD2. CDR3 length: 14 amino acids. Germline CDR1 SGHNT, CDR2 YYREEE (reference sequence). Germline trimming cut 4 bases from V and 3 bases from J; bases unmatched to any gene: 6. As DNA, the CDR3 is TGTGCCAGCAGCCCTAGCGGGCGCATCTACGAGCAGTACTTC. Protein product: CASSPSGRIYEQYF.

This clone was seen just once. The chain is built from TRBV6-1 and TRBJ1-5; D is uncertain. V shed 2 bases and J shed 4 bases, with 12 bases lying between them. The germline V gene has CDR1 MNHNS and CDR2 SASEGT. The CDR3 sequence is 15 residues long. CDR3 residues: CASSETANNNQPQHF. Here the CDR3 DNA reads TGTGCCAGCAGTGAAACAGCAAATAATAATCAGCCCCAGCATTTT.

V usage is TRBV11-2 and J usage is TRBJ2-1; no firm D call. Trimming took off 2 bases at V and 8 bases at J, with 7 bases between the two ends. The length of the CDR3 is 12 residues. CDR1 is SGHAT and CDR2 is FQNNGV in the germline V gene. The CDR3 nucleotides are TGTGCCAGCAGCTTAAATACGGATGAGCAGTTCTTC. Encoded protein: CASSLNTDEQFF.

The chain is built from TRBV7-2 and TRBJ2-7; a possible D gene is TRBD1 (6 bases). Trimming removed 4 bases from V and 3 bases from J, with 16 bases in between. In germline, CDR1 is SGHTA, CDR2 FQGNSA. The CDR3 is 15 amino acids. CDR3 region: CASSSTGIDFYEQYF. The CDR3, as DNA: TGTGCCAGCAGCTCTACAGGGATAGATTTCTACGAGCAGTACTTC.

The chain uses TRBV7-3 and TRBJ2-7; TRBD2 matches 9 bases. CDR1 and CDR2 (germline): SGHTA, FQGTGA. V lost 8 bases and J lost 7; bases outside the gene matches: 15. This CDR3 has 15 amino acids. The CDR3 bases are TGTGCCAGCTCTCAGGGACCGCTAGCGGGACTTGAGCAGTACTTC. Translating it yields CASSQGPLAGLEQYF.

The rearrangement joins TRBV24-1 to TRBJ2-2, with TRBD2 matching over 7 bases. The length of the CDR3 is 14 residues. The germline gives CDR1 KGHDR, CDR2 SFDVKD. After removal of 6 bases from V and 7 bases from J, the junction contained 7 bases not matched to a gene. This CDR3 is CATSWRGSGGELFF. The CDR3 nucleotides read TGTGCCACCAGTTGGCGGGGGAGTGGCGGGGAGCTGTTTTTT.

This clone was observed once. V gene TRBV12-5 combines with J gene TRBJ2-7; D possibly corresponds to TRBD2 (6 bases). Germline CDR1 LGHNT, CDR2 FRNRAP. The CDR3 is 12 amino acids. V was shortened by 3 bases and J by 5 bases, with 8 bases between the two germline ends. CDR3: CASGLVADEQYF. Written as DNA, the CDR3 is TGTGCTAGTGGTTTAGTAGCGGACGAGCAGTACTTC.

V usage is TRBV6-6 and J usage is TRBJ2-2; TRBD1 agrees at 8 bases. V was pared by 10 bases and J by 3 bases, with 7 bases of the junction left unmatched. CDR1 and CDR2 from the germline V gene are MNHNY and SVGAGI (reference sequence). The CDR3 has 14 amino acids. The DNA for the CDR3 is TGTGCCACCGACAGGGGAACTTACACCGGGGAGCTGTTTTTT. Protein sequence: CATDRGTYTGELFF.

The rearrangement uses TRBV19 and TRBJ1-1; TRBD1 is a possible D gene (5 bases). Trimming took 3 bases from V and 0 from J, leaving 20 bases between them. Per germline, CDR1 LNHDA and CDR2 SQIVND (reference sequence). The CDR3 consists of 18 residues. CDR3 nucleotide sequence: TGTGCCAGTAGTATGGGCCAGGGCTCATACCTTATGAACACTGAAGCTTTCTTT. Translation gives CASSMGQGSYLMNTEAFF.

The V gene is TRBV18, the J gene TRBJ2-2; D ambiguous. This CDR3 is 15 amino acids long. The germline V and J ends were trimmed by 3 bases and 4 bases, with 12 bases remaining between them. Per the germline V gene, CDR1 is KGHSH and CDR2 is LQKENI. CDR3 nucleotides: TGTGCCAGCTCACCGCTTTCAGAAGTCACCGGGGAGCTGTTTTTT. Translated, it gives CASSPLSEVTGELFF.

The chain carries TRBV15 and TRBJ2-3, with 8 positions matching TRBD2. This CDR3 comprises 17 residues. From germline, CDR1 is LNHNV and CDR2 YYDKDF (reference sequence). Trimming took 0 bases from V and 0 from J; bases not matched to a gene: 5. CDR3 nucleotides: TGTGCCACCAGCAGAGATCGAGCTAGCGGGAGCACAGATACGCAGTATTTT. Translating gives CATSRDRASGSTDTQYF.

This clone was detected many times. V is TRBV9 and J is TRBJ1-2; D perhaps matches TRBD1 (5 bases). The V end was cut by 4 bases, the J end by 1 base, with 17 bases between. Germline values: CDR1 SGDLS, CDR2 YYNGEE. The CDR3 is made up of 16 amino acids. CDR3 amino acids: CASSPQAGLSNYGYTF. The CDR3 nucleotides read TGTGCCAGCAGCCCCCAGGCGGGACTGAGTAACTATGGCTACACCTTC.

V is TRBV27 and J is TRBJ2-7; 8 positions match TRBD1. This CDR3 spans 12 amino acids. V gave up 11 bases and J gave up 3 bases; unmatched junction bases: 6. The germline V gene has CDR1 MNHEY and CDR2 SMNVEV (reference sequence). The CDR3 reads CAAQGADYEQYF. CDR3 sequence (DNA): TGTGCCGCCCAGGGGGCCGACTACGAGCAGTACTTC.

The rearrangement uses TRBV12-3 or TRBV12-4 and TRBJ1-2, with D hard to call. This CDR3 has 13 residues. The ends were cut back, 5 bases at V and 3 bases at J, with 10 bases in the middle. The CDR3 reads CASSESGDYGYTF. The CDR3 DNA reads as TGTGCCAGCAGTGAGAGCGGTGACTATGGCTACACCTTC.

The gene calls are TRBV18 and TRBJ1-2; 7 bases are shared with TRBD1. This CDR3 is 16 amino acids long. The germline V gene encodes CDR1 KGHSH and CDR2 LQKENI. V dropped 3 bases and J dropped 0; count of bases not matched to a gene: 7. CDR3 residues: CASSPQGGLTNYGYTF. In nucleotides, the CDR3 is TGTGCCAGCTCACCTCAGGGGGGACTGACTAACTATGGCTACACCTTC. The full variable domain, in which reference TRBV18 and TRBJ1-2 provide the parts outside the CDR3, is NAGVMQNPRHLVRRRGQEARLRCSPMKGHSHVYWYRQLPEEGLKFMVYLQKENIIDESGMPKERFSAEFPKEGPSILRIQQVVRGDSAAYFCASSPQGGLTNYGYTFGSGTRLTVV.

The chain is built from TRBV7-3 and TRBJ1-2; 8 nucleotides line up with TRBD1. This CDR3 has 14 amino acids. CDR1 and CDR2 from the germline V gene are SGHTA and FQGTGA. The V segment lost 4 bases and the J segment 3 bases; nucleotides outside the gene matches: 4. CDR3 DNA: TGTGCCAGCAGCTCTACAGGGGGTGACTATGGCTACACCTTC. This translates into CASSSTGGDYGYTF.